This TCR beta chain derives from a study of blood T cell repertoires in COVID-19. Study background: Acute and convalescent COVID-19 specimens originated in the United States, Italy and Spain. T cells, B-cell-depleted T cells, or PBMCs provided the cDNA or gDNA that served as material.

In this sample, this clone is medium-sized. Original analysis: Amplifying reference gene primers gave estimates of nucleated cell counts. TCRdb's copy holds only in-frame clones and misses some; the assay was immunoSEQ multiplex PCR. The V and J calls and clone size are taken from that table; D and trimming were inferred from the DNA. The table shows 90,000 to 110,000 clones, with around three quarters occurring only once. This CDR3 contains 18 residues. Germline V lookup: CDR1 SGHTA, CDR2 FQGNSA. V lost 5 bases to trimming and J lost 3 bases, with 20 bases between them. This chain links TRBV7-2 with TRBJ1-6, with no clear D. This TCR was recovered from a human donor in a cohort sampled during active or convalescent COVID-19. The sequencing sample was made of peripheral blood. The CDR3 reads CASSPQATVDNYNSPLHF. Written as DNA, the CDR3 is TGTGCCAGCAGCCCCCAAGCGACCGTGGATAACTATAATTCACCCCTCCACTTT.